The rows below give T cell receptor beta chains drawn from one sample of a study of blood T cells in healthy people across ages. Each CDR3 protein is one row after TCRdb ran MiXCR on the 5' RACE reads. In the table there are some 900,000 distinct CDR3 sequences, 25% to 30% of which are singletons. The sample consisted of blood. All receptors come from a woman at least 80 years old in good health. Both conserved end residues are part of each CDR3. The order of the fields is J gene, D gene, V gene, clone size, CDR3 protein, CDR3 DNA. A D gene is named only where the DNA matches it firmly. The size field is filled for only some rows; it gives once, few, many or a size class.

J: TRBJ2-7; D: NA; V: TRBV5-6; size: NA; CDR3: CASNFGRSYEQYF; DNA: TGTGCCAGCAACTTCGGCAGGTCCTACGAGCAGTACTTC
J: TRBJ1-2; D: TRBD1; V: TRBV2; size: NA; CDR3: CASSEALPRGHGYTF; DNA: TGTGCCAGCAGTGAAGCGCTTCCCAGGGGGCATGGCTACACCTTC
J: TRBJ1-1; D: NA; V: TRBV12-3/TRBV12-4; size: few; CDR3: CASSLRQSTEAFF; DNA: TGTGCCAGCAGTTTGAGACAGAGCACTGAAGCTTTCTTT
J: TRBJ1-2; D: TRBD1; V: TRBV7-8; size: NA; CDR3: CAWTGDYPYGYTF; DNA: TGTGCCTGGACAGGGGACTACCCCTATGGCTACACCTTC
J: TRBJ2-5; D: NA; V: TRBV7-2; size: many; CDR3: CASSSVSVSQETQYF; DNA: TGTGCCAGCAGCTCAGTCAGCGTTTCCCAAGAGACCCAGTACTTC
J: TRBJ2-5; D: NA; V: TRBV30; size: NA; CDR3: CAWNLGGSPGETQYF; DNA: TGTGCCTGGAACCTAGGGGGGTCCCCCGGGGAGACCCAGTACTTC
J: TRBJ2-3; D: TRBD1; V: TRBV28; size: many; CDR3: CASSSPGQGTDTQYF; DNA: TGTGCCAGCAGTTCCCCGGGACAGGGAACAGATACGCAGTATTTT
J: TRBJ2-2; D: NA; V: TRBV5-5; size: NA; CDR3: CASSLGQSTNTGELFF; DNA: TGTGCCAGCAGCTTGGGGCAGTCAACGAACACCGGGGAGCTGTTTTTT
J: TRBJ2-1; D: NA; V: TRBV4-3; size: NA; CDR3: CASSPRGRGGQFF; DNA: TGCGCCAGCAGCCCTCGGGGTAGAGGTGGGCAGTTCTTC
J: TRBJ1-2; D: TRBD1; V: TRBV20-1; size: NA; CDR3: CSVPFGGGVGYGYTF; DNA: TGCAGTGTCCCCTTCGGAGGGGGCGTCGGCTATGGCTACACCTTC